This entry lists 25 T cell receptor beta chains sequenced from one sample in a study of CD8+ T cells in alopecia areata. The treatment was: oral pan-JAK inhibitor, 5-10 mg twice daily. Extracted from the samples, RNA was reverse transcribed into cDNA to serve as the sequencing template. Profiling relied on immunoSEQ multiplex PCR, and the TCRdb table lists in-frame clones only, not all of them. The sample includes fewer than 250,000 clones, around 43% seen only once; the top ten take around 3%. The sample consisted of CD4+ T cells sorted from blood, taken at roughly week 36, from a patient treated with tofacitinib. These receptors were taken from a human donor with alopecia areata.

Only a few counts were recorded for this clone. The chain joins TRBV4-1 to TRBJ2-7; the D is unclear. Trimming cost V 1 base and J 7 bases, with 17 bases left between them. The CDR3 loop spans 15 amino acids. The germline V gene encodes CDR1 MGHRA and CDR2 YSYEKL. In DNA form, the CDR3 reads TGCGCCAGCAGCCAAGGTCCCACCGAAAGATTGGAGCAGTACTTC. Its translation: CASSQGPTERLEQYF.

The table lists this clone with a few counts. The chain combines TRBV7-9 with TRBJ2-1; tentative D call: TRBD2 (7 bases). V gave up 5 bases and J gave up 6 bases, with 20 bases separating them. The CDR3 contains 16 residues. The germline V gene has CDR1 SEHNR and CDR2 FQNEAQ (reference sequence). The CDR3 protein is CASSRGAGLYVNEQFF. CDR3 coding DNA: TGTGCCAGCAGCCGGGGGGCAGGGCTATATGTCAATGAGCAGTTCTTC. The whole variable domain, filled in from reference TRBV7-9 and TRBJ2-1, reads DTGVSQNPRHKITKRGQNVTFRCDPISEHNRLYWYRQTLGQGPEFLTYFQNEAQLEKSRLLSDRFSAERPKGSFSTLEIQRTEQGDSAMYLCASSRGAGLYVNEQFFGPGTRLTVL.

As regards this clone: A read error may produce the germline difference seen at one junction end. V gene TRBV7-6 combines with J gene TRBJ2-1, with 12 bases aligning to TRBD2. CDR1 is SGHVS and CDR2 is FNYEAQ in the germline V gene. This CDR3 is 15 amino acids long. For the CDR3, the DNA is TGTGCCAGCAGCCAGACGGGACTAGCGGGTGGACCCTTCCTCTTC. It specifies CASSQTGLAGGPFLF.

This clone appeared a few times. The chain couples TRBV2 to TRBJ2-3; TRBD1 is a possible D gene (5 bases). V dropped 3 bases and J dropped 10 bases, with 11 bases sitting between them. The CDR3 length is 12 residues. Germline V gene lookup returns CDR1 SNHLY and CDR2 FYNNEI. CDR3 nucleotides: TGTGCCAGCAGTGAGGGGCCAGGGCCGCAGTATTTT. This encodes CASSEGPGPQYF. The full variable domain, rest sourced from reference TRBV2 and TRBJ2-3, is EPEVTQTPSHQVTQMGQEVILRCVPISNHLYFYWYRQILGQKVEFLVSFYNNEISEKSEIFDDQFSVERPDGSNFTLKIRSTKLEDSAMYFCASSEGPGPQYFGPGTRLTVL.

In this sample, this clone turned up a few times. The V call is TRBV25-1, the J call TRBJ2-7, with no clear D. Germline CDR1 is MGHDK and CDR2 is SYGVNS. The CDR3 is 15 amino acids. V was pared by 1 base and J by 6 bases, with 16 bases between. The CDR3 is CASSEWGRSIAEQYF. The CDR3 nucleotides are TGTGCCAGCAGTGAATGGGGAAGATCGATAGCCGAGCAGTACTTC.

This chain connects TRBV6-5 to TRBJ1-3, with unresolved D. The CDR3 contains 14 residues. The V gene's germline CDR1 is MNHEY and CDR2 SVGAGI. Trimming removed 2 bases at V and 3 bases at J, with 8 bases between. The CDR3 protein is CASSYAGIGNTIYF. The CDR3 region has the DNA TGTGCCAGCAGTTACGCAGGAATTGGAAACACCATATATTTT.

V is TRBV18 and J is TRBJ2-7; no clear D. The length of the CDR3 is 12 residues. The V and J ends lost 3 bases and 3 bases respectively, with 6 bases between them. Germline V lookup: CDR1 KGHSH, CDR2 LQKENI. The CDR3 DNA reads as TGTGCCAGCTCACCCGAGGTCTACGAGCAGTACTTC. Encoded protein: CASSPEVYEQYF.

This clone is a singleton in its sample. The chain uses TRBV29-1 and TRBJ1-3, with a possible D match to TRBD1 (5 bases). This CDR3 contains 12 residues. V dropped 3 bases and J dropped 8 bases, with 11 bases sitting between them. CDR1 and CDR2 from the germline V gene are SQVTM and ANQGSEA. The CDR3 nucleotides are TGCAGCGTTGATTTGCAGGGTGACACCATATATTTT. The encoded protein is CSVDLQGDTIYF.

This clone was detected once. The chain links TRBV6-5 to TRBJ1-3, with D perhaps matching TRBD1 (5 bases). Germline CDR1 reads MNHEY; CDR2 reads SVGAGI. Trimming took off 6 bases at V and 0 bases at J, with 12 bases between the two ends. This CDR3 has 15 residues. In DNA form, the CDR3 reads TGTGCCAGCAGCCCTAGGGGCCACTCTGGAAACACCATATATTTT. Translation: CASSPRGHSGNTIYF.

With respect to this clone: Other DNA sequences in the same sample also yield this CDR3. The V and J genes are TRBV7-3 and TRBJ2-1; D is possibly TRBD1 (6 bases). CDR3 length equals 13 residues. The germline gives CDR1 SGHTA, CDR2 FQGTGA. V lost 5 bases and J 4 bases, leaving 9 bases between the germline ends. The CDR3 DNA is TGTGCCAGCAGCCCACAGGGTTACAATGAGCAGTTCTTC. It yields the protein CASSPQGYNEQFF.

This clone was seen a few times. The CDR3 nucleotides read TGTGCCAGCAGCTTAGGTTTGGCCGAGCAGTACTTC. It codes for CASSLGLAEQYF. J is TRBJ2-7 and V is TRBV7-9; D is ambiguous. V was cut by 1 base and J by 6 bases, with 7 bases left in between. This CDR3 is built from 12 residues. Germline CDR1 reads SEHNR; CDR2 reads FQNEAQ (reference sequence). The variable domain in full, with the rest retrieved from reference TRBV7-9 and TRBJ2-7, is DTGVSQNPRHKITKRGQNVTFRCDPISEHNRLYWYRQTLGQGPEFLTYFQNEAQLEKSRLLSDRFSAERPKGSFSTLEIQRTEQGDSAMYLCASSLGLAEQYFGPGTRLTVT.

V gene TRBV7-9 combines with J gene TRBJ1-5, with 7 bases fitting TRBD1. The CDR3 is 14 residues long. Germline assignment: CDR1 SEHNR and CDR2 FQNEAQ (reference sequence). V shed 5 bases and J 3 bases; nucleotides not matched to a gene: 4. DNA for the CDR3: TGTGCCAGCAGCCCGGGACAGCCCAATCAGCCCCAGCATTTT. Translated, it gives CASSPGQPNQPQHF.

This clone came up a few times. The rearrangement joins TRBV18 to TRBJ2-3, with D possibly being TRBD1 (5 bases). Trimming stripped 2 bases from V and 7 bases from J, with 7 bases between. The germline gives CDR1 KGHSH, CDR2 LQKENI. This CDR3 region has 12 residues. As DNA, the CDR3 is TGTGCCAGCTCACCAGACAGCCATACGCAGTATTTT. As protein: CASSPDSHTQYF.

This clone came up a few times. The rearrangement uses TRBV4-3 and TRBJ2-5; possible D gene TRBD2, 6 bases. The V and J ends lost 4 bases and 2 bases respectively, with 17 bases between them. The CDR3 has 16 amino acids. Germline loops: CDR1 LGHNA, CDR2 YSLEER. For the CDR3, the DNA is TGCGCCAGCAGCCTAAGTCTCGGAGGGAGACAAGAGACCCAGTACTTC. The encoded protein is CASSLSLGGRQETQYF.

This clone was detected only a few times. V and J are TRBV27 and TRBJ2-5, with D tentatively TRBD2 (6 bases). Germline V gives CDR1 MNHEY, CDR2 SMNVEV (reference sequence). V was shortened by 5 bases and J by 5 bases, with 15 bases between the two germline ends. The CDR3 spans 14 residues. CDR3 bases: TGTGCCAGCAGTGCCCCGGGAGTCCGGGAGACCCAGTACTTC. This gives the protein CASSAPGVRETQYF.

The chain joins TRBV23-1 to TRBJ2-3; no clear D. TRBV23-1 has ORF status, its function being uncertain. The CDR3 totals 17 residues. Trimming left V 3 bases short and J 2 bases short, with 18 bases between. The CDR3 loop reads CASSQSLDLPLTDTQYF. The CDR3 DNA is TGCGCCAGCAGTCAGTCCCTAGACTTGCCCCTCACAGATACGCAGTATTTT.

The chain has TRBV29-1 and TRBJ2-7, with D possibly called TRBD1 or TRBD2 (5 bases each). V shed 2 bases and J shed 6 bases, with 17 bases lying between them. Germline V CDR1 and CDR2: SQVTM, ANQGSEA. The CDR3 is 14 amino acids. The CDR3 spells CSVEPPGRRPEQYF. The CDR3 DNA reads TGCAGCGTTGAACCACCGGGACGCCGTCCCGAGCAGTACTTC.

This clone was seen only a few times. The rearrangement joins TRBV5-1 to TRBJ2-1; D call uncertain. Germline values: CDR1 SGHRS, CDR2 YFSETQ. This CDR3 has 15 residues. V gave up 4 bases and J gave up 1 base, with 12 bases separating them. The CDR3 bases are TGCGCCAGCAGCCCTGCGGAGCAATCCTACAATGAGCAGTTCTTC. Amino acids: CASSPAEQSYNEQFF.

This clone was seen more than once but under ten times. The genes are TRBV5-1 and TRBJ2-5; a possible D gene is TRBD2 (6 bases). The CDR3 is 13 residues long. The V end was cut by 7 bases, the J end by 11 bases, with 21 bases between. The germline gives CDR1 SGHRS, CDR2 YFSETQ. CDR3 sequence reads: CASARESPARQYF. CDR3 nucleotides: TGCGCCAGCGCCCGGGAGTCTCCTGCGCGACAGTACTTC. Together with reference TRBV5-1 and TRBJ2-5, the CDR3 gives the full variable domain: KAGVTQTPRYLIKTRGQQVTLSCSPISGHRSVSWYQQTPGQGLQFLFEYFSETQRNKGNFPGRFSGRQFSNSRSEMNVSTLELGDSALYLCASARESPARQYFGPGTRLLVL.

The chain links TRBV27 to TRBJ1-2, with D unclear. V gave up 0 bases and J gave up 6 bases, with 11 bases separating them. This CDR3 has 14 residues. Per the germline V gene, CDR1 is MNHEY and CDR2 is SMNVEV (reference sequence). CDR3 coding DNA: TGTGCCAGCAGTTTATCGGTCCCGCCGGATGGCTACACCTTC. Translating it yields CASSLSVPPDGYTF.

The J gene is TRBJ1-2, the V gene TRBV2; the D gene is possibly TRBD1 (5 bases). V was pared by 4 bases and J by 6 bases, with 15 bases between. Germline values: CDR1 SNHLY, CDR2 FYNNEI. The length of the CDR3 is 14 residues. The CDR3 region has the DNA TGTGCCAGCAGTGTCAATACAGGTCTCGATGGCTACACCTTC. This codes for CASSVNTGLDGYTF.

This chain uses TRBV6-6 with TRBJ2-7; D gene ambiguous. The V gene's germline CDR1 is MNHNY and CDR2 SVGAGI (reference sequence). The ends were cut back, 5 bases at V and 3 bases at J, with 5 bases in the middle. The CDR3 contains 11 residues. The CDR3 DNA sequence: TGTGCCAGCAGTGGGAACTACGAGCAGTACTTC. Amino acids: CASSGNYEQYF.

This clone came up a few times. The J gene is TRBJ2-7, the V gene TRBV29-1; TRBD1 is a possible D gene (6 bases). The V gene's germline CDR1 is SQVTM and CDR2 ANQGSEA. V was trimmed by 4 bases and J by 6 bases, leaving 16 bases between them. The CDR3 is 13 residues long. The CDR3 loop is CSVASQGKGEQYF. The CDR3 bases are TGCAGCGTTGCGAGTCAGGGGAAGGGCGAGCAGTACTTC.

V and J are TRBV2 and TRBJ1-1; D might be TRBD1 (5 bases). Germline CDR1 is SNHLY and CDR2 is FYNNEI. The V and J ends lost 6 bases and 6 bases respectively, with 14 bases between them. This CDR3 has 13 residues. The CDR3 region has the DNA TGTGCCAGCAGCGCAACCCCCAGGGCTGAAGCTTTCTTT. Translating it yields CASSATPRAEAFF. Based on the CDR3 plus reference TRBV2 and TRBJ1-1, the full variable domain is EPEVTQTPSHQVTQMGQEVILRCVPISNHLYFYWYRQILGQKVEFLVSFYNNEISEKSEIFDDQFSVERPDGSNFTLKIRSTKLEDSAMYFCASSATPRAEAFFGQGTRLTVV.

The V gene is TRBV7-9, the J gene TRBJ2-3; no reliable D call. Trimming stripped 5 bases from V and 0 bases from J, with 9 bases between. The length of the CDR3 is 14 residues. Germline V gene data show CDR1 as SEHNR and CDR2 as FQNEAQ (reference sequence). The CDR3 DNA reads TGTGCCAGCAGCCCGTCGACTAGCACAGATACGCAGTATTTT. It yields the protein CASSPSTSTDTQYF.